The sequence of this TCR beta chain was determined in a study of blood T cells in healthy people across ages. The CDR3 spans 14 residues. The germline CDR1 and CDR2 sequences are SGHTA and FQGTGA. After removal of 5 bases from V and 3 bases from J, the junction contained 6 bases not matched to a gene. Every participating donor contributed around 9.5 milliliters of peripheral blood through a draw. PCR was performed a second time for about 7 to 12 cycles using a sample-barcoded 5' primer and a J-beta primer mix. Each CDR3 protein gets one entry after TCRdb re-called the 5' RACE reads with MiXCR. The sample has 350,000 to 450,000 distinct CDR3 sequences; about 49% are singletons. General study results and limits: A greater number of naive CD4+ cells and higher diversity distinguished long-lived donors from aged donors.

As for this clonotype: What it binds is unknown.

The chain couples TRBV7-3 to TRBJ1-1; 7 nucleotides agree with TRBD1. This sequence was found in a man aged 60 to 69 in good health. Sample: blood. The CDR3 protein is CASSPRQGHTEAFF. The CDR3 nucleotides read TGTGCCAGCAGCCCACGACAGGGACACACTGAAGCTTTCTTT. The full variable domain, with the rest looked up from reference TRBV7-3 and TRBJ1-1, is GAGVSQTPSNKVTEKGKYVELRCDPISGHTALYWYRQSLGQGPEFLIYFQGTGAADDSGLPNDRFFAVRPEGSVSTLKIQRTERGDSAVYLCASSPRQGHTEAFFGQGTRLTVV.